These 2 T cell receptor beta chains originate from one sample sequenced in a study of Graves' ophthalmopathy and Graves' hyperthyroidism. RNA transcripts yielded amplified TCR beta CDR3 regions. HTBI primers were employed in first-round RT-PCR, then a second-round multiplex PCR followed. TCRdb reanalysed the multiplex PCR reads using MiXCR and keeps one entry per CDR3 protein. The sample has some 400,000 distinct CDR3 sequences; approximately 16% are singletons. Sequencing used peripheral blood. Receptors originate from a woman aged 18-30 years with Graves' ophthalmopathy.

This clonotype appeared many times. The V gene is TRBV6-1, the J gene TRBJ2-6; D is perhaps TRBD1 or TRBD2 (6 bases each). This CDR3 contains 15 residues. Trimming stripped 1 base from V and 3 bases from J, with 7 bases between. Germline V gene sequence: CDR1 MNHNS, CDR2 SASEGT. The CDR3 DNA is TGTGCCAGCAGTGAAGAGGGGGGTGGGGCCAACGTCCTGACTTTC. This sequence encodes CASSEEGGGANVLTF.

The chain uses TRBV7-8 and TRBJ1-1; D uncertain. The CDR3 is 14 residues long. V gave up 3 bases and J gave up 1 base, with 9 bases separating them. Looked up from germline, CDR1 is SGHVS and CDR2 is FQNEAQ. The CDR3 loop reads CASSFSMANTEAFF. The DNA for the CDR3 is TGTGCCAGCAGCTTTAGTATGGCGAACACTGAAGCTTTCTTT.